Given below is one T cell receptor beta chain in context. The authors took blood RNA from unsorted whole blood and also extracted germline DNA. Enrolled patients were chronically infected with HBV and treatment-naive. These data originate in a study of tumor-infiltrating lymphocytes in primary liver carcinoma. The CDR3 has 17 residues. The J segment lost 4 bases and the V segment lost 5 bases, leaving 13 bases of the junction unmatched. Total RNA (roughly 530 ng) served as template for TCR beta cDNA synthesis primed by a constant-region primer. Libraries for TCR beta were built through three nested multiplex PCR rounds, which together made up a slightly modified ARM-PCR procedure. Amplification in the first two PCR rounds was performed using TRBV1-TRBV30 forward primers and a C-beta reverse primer for roughly 9 cycles each. TCRdb called the multiplex PCR reads again in MiXCR, with one record for every CDR3 protein. The table includes about 200,000 distinct CDR3 sequences, less than 65% detected once.

Sequences were obtained from peripheral blood. This clonotype originated in a woman in her fifties or sixties with primary liver carcinoma and hepatitis B virus infection. The V and J genes are TRBV12-3 or TRBV12-4 and TRBJ2-7, with 11 bases identical to TRBD2. The CDR3 loop is CASSPSLRLAGTYEQYF. The CDR3 coding sequence is TGTGCCAGCAGTCCTTCCCTAAGACTAGCGGGAACGTACGAGCAGTACTTC.